In this sample, the clone carrying this T cell receptor beta chain turned up many times. The data are from a study of early T cells in non-severe SARS-CoV-2 infection. TCRdb independently ran MiXCR on the 5' RACE reads; one entry per CDR3 protein. The repertoire has some 39,000 distinct CDR3 sequences, roughly 4% of them found once; the top ten carry around 2.8%. This CDR3 has 14 amino acids. Germline V CDR1 and CDR2: SQVTM, ANQGSEA. Trimming pared 5 bases from V and 8 bases from J, leaving 19 bases between. This sequence originates from an adult who was a healthcare worker with PCR-confirmed SARS-CoV-2 infection or an uninfected control (not recorded which). Source material: whole blood. The chain recombines TRBV29-1 with TRBJ2-1; D not certain. CDR3 nucleotides: TGCAGCGTTAGAACAGTTAATCGACAAGATGAGCAGTTCTTC. This gives the protein CSVRTVNRQDEQFF.